This T cell receptor beta chain was documented in a study of blood T cell repertoires in COVID-19. Across the whole study: Samples taken during acute and convalescent COVID-19 were collected in the United States, Italy and Spain. Nucleic acid was either cDNA or gDNA, and it came from T cells, B-cell-depleted T cells, or PBMCs.

Per the original methods: For nucleated cells, counts were estimated from reference gene primer amplification. TCRdb's table, derived via immunoSEQ multiplex PCR, lists solely in-frame clones and lacks some. V and J calls and clone size are given by that table; D and trimming were obtained from the DNA. The sample gives about 350,000 clones, about 86% of which show up once; under 8.5% is in the top ten. V shed 2 bases and J 7 bases; nucleotides not matched to a gene: 5. This CDR3 has 14 amino acids. Germline V gene lookup returns CDR1 MNHEY and CDR2 SVGAGI. While infection was still active, Seattle patients were enrolled and then followed longitudinally.

This sequence joins TRBV6-5 and TRBJ1-2, with TRBD1 matching over 9 bases. The specimen was peripheral blood. The origin of this receptor is a woman in her fifties or sixties with COVID-19, enrolled during active disease. The CDR3 DNA reads TGTGCCAGCAGTTACGACGGGACAGGGCTTGGCTACACCTTC. Translated: CASSYDGTGLGYTF.